There are a few counts of the clone carrying this T cell receptor (beta chain). Alpha and beta constant region primers primed reverse transcription for blood and skin samples. TCRdb fed the UMI-ligation and nested PCR reads into MiXCR, producing one record per CDR3 protein. The sample carries under 20,000 distinct CDR3 sequences, roughly 9.8% recorded once. Regarding treatment: skin biopsy from PPD injection site in Mantoux-positive individual. Unsorted total RNA, roughly 1 to 1000 ng, was DNase treated before reverse transcription. This entry comes from a study of naive and memory T cell subsets. V gave up 6 bases and J gave up 1 base, with 6 bases separating them. Per the germline V gene, CDR1 is SEHNR and CDR2 is FQNEAQ (reference sequence). The CDR3 length is 12 residues.

The chain employs TRBV7-9 and TRBJ1-1; tentative D call: TRBD1 (5 bases). This clonotype was obtained from an adult in good health. This sample comprised skin, obtained from a tuberculin skin test site. The CDR3 is CASRGENTEAFF. As DNA, the CDR3 is TGTGCCAGCAGAGGGGAGAACACTGAAGCTTTCTTT. Variable domain in full (rest from reference TRBV7-9 and TRBJ1-1): DTGVSQNPRHKITKRGQNVTFRCDPISEHNRLYWYRQTLGQGPEFLTYFQNEAQLEKSRLLSDRFSAERPKGSFSTLEIQRTEQGDSAMYLCASRGENTEAFFGQGTRLTVV.